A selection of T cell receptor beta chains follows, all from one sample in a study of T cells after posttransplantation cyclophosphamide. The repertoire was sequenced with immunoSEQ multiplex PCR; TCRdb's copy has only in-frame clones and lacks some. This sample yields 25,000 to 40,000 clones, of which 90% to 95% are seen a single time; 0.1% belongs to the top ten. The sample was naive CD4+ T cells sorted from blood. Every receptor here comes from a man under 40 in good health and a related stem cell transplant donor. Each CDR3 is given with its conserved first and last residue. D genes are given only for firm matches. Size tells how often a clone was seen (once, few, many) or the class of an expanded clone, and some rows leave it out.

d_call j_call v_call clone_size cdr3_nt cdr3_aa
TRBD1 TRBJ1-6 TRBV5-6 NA TGTGCCAGCAGCTTGAGGTCGGCAGGGGGCGCTTATTCCCCCCTCCACTTT CASSLRSAGGAYSPLHF
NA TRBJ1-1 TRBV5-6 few TGTGCCAGCAGCTTGGTCCCGAGGATGAACACTGAAGCTTTCTTT CASSLVPRMNTEAFF
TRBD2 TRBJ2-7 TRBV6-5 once TGTGCCAGCAGCCGGGGGGGCCAATACGAGCAGTACTTC CASSRGGQYEQYF
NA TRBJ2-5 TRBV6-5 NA TGTGCCAGCAGTATCACCGGTGGGACCCAGTACTTC CASSITGGTQYF
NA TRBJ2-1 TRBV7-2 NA TGTGCCAGCAGCTCGGACAGAGGGGAGCAGTTCTTC CASSSDRGEQFF
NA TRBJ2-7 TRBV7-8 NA TGTGCCAGCAGCCCCGGCGGATCCGGGCAGTACTTC CASSPGGSGQYF
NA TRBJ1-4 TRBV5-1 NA TGCGCCAGCAGCTTGTTGCCCCCAGGGGCTAATGAAAAACTGTTTTTT CASSLLPPGANEKLFF
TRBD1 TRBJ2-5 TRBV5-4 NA TGTGCCAGCAGCTCCCCGGGACAGGGGGCAACTCAAGAGACCCAGTACTTC CASSSPGQGATQETQYF
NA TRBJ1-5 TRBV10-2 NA TGCGCCAGCAGTGTTAGGGGGAGAGACAATCAGCCCCAGCATTTT CASSVRGRDNQPQHF
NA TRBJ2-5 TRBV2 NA TGTGCCAGCAGTGTCACAGCACCCCAAGAGACCCAGTACTTC CASSVTAPQETQYF
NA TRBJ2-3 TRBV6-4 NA TGTGCCAGCAGTACAGGGGGGGCAGATACGCAGTATTTT CASSTGGADTQYF
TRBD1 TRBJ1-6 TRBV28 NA TGTGCCAGCAGTTTAGGACCAGGGGGCTACTCACCCCTCCACTTT CASSLGPGGYSPLHF
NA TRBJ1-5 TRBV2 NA TGTGCCAGCAGTGAAGCTGAGCATCAGCCCCAGCATTTT CASSEAEHQPQHF
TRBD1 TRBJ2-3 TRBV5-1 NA TGCGCCAGCAGTTTATTCCAGGGGGCCGGCACAGATACGCAGTATTTT CASSLFQGAGTDTQYF
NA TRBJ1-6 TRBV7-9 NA TGTGCCAGCAGCTTAGACGGGTATTCACCCCTCCACTTT CASSLDGYSPLHF
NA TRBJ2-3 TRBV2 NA TGTGCCAGCATCTCACTTCATTCTAGCACAGATACGCAGTATTTT CASISLHSSTDTQYF
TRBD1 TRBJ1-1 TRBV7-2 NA TGTGCCAGCAGCTTAGGGCCCGACAGGGGGTGGAAGGCTGAAGCTTTCTTT CASSLGPDRGWKAEAFF